The present T cell receptor beta chain was sequenced within a study of cytomegalovirus exposure and HLA in healthy donors. Study-wide points: Researchers reported in a later analysis that common viral pathogens appeared linked to several top clusters. The study carried out a later analysis of TCR beta sequences. It associated approximately 17,000 of them with specific HLA alleles at a false discovery rate of 0.05. Earlier findings revealed that most TCR beta V segments proved productive either about 87% or about 30% of the time.

To note about this clone: Its target is not known.

The CDR3 runs 15 residues. Trimming took 2 bases from V and 4 from J, leaving 9 bases between them. CDR1 is SNHLY and CDR2 is FYNNEI in the germline V gene. Donors were ostensibly healthy at sampling, although undocumented immune exposures were probable. This PCR relied on a set of 60 Vbeta primers and 13 Jbeta primers. Repertoires were generated with immunoSEQ multiplex PCR, while TCRdb's copy carries only in-frame clones and drops some. The sample lists about 210,000 clones, about 85% occurring once. The sequence derives from a boy younger than 10 in good health and CMV-seronegative. J is TRBJ1-6 and V is TRBV2, with a possible D match to TRBD1 (5 bases). Sequencing was done on a sample of PBMCs. CDR3 DNA: TGTGCCAGCAGTGAACAGAACAGGTATAATTCACCCCTCCACTTT. Translation gives CASSEQNRYNSPLHF.